The 21 T cell receptor beta chains listed next were all sequenced from one sample in a study of control samples from healthy donors and cancer patients. TCRdb's table, derived via immunoSEQ multiplex PCR, lists solely in-frame clones and lacks some. The profile covers fewer than 95,000 clones, with around four fifths appearing a single time and 19% taken by the ten largest. The source material was blood. Receptors originate from a man between 25 and 39 years old in good health.

The chain joins TRBV2 to TRBJ1-6; D possibly corresponds to TRBD1 (6 bases). There are 15 residues in the CDR3. The germline gives CDR1 SNHLY, CDR2 FYNNEI. Trimming took off 3 bases at V and 4 bases at J, with 10 bases between the two ends. CDR3 sequence (DNA): TGTGCCAGCAGTGATGTCAGGGGTTATAATTCACCCCTCCACTTT. Its translation: CASSDVRGYNSPLHF. Variable domain in full (rest from reference TRBV2 and TRBJ1-6): EPEVTQTPSHQVTQMGQEVILRCVPISNHLYFYWYRQILGQKVEFLVSFYNNEISEKSEIFDDQFSVERPDGSNFTLKIRSTKLEDSAMYFCASSDVRGYNSPLHFGNGTRLTVT.

The gene calls are TRBV5-5 and TRBJ1-6, with no clear D. V was shortened by 4 bases and J by 6 bases, with 8 bases between the two germline ends. Germline-derived CDR1 and CDR2 are SGHKS and YYEKEE (reference sequence). The CDR3 consists of 13 residues. CDR3 in DNA: TGTGCCAGCAGCATCTCAAGTAATTCACCCCTCCACTTT. Protein: CASSISSNSPLHF.

This clone is a singleton in its sample. Here the CDR3 DNA reads TGTGCCAGCAGTTTTCCCGACAGGGGTGAGAATCAGCCCCAGCATTTT. It codes for CASSFPDRGENQPQHF. V and J are TRBV6-5 and TRBJ1-5; 8 positions agree with TRBD1. Germline V gene lookup returns CDR1 MNHEY and CDR2 SVGAGI. V was pared by 4 bases and J by 4 bases, with 9 bases of the junction left unmatched. CDR3 length: 16 amino acids.

The CDR3 here is CAAGTGGGYGYTF. The CDR3 DNA is TGTGCCGCAGGGACAGGGGGCGGCTATGGCTACACCTTC. The chain employs TRBV19 and TRBJ1-2; 12 positions agree with TRBD1. CDR3 length equals 13 residues. The V segment lost 11 bases and the J segment 4 bases; nucleotides outside the gene matches: 5. The germline V gene has CDR1 LNHDA and CDR2 SQIVND (reference sequence).

The rearrangement uses TRBV6-7 and TRBJ1-5; possibly TRBD1 for D (6 bases). TRBV6-7 belongs to the ORF category, with a function that is uncertain. Trimming shortened V by 5 bases and J by 10 bases, and 27 bases separated the two germline ends. The CDR3 spans 17 residues. This CDR3 is CASSPRTEWGSADPQHF. In DNA, the CDR3 is TGTGCCAGCAGTCCCCGGACAGAATGGGGCTCGGCAGACCCCCAGCATTTT.

The CDR3 nucleotides read TGTGCCAGCAGGCCGGACAGCCTGCTACACGAGCAGTACTTC. It translates to CASRPDSLLHEQYF. The gene calls are TRBV27 and TRBJ2-7; D is possibly TRBD1 (6 bases). V lost 6 bases, J lost 5 bases, and 17 bases lay in between. Per the germline V gene, CDR1 is MNHEY and CDR2 is SMNVEV (reference sequence). The CDR3 length is 14 residues.

DNA for the CDR3: TGTGCCAGCAGCTCCGAGGGGACTGGGGCCAACGTCCTGACTTTC. Its protein is CASSSEGTGANVLTF. The chain employs TRBV7-2 and TRBJ2-6; possibly TRBD1 or TRBD2 for D (5 bases each). Trimming left V 4 bases short and J 2 bases short, with 9 bases between. The CDR3 length is 15 residues. Germline V gives CDR1 SGHTA, CDR2 FQGNSA.

The chain uses TRBV7-9 and TRBJ1-2; D gene unclear. This CDR3 has 13 residues. Between the trimmed V and J ends, which lost 5 bases and 3 bases, there was a span of 10 bases. Germline loops: CDR1 SEHNR, CDR2 FQNEAQ (reference sequence). CDR3 nucleotides: TGTGCCAGCAGCGTCCGAGGTTACTATGGCTACACCTTC. The encoded protein is CASSVRGYYGYTF.

V and J are TRBV10-2 and TRBJ1-4; possibly TRBD1 for D (5 bases). Germline values: CDR1 WSHSY, CDR2 SAAADI. There are 16 residues in the CDR3. V was clipped by 2 bases and J by 8 bases, with 18 bases between them. The CDR3 spells CASSERNPGLGEKLFF. The DNA for the CDR3 is TGCGCCAGCAGTGAGCGAAACCCAGGGTTGGGGGAAAAACTGTTTTTT.

J is TRBJ2-1 and V is TRBV5-4, with 9 bases that match TRBD2. V lost 2 bases to trimming and J lost 5 bases; unmatched junction nucleotides: 5. Germline lookup yields CDR1 SGHNT and CDR2 YYREEE (reference sequence). CDR3 length: 15 residues. DNA for the CDR3: TGTGCCAGCAGCTTCCTGTCTAGCGGGGACAATGAGCAGTTCTTC. It yields the protein CASSFLSSGDNEQFF.

CDR3 sequence reads: CASSYGWDMNTEAFF. CDR3 DNA sequence: TGTGCCAGCAGTTATGGGTGGGACATGAACACTGAAGCTTTCTTT. The chain is built from TRBV6-5 and TRBJ1-1; TRBD1 might be the D (6 bases). The CDR3 consists of 15 residues. Trimming stripped 3 bases from V and 0 bases from J, with 11 bases between. The germline V gene encodes CDR1 MNHEY and CDR2 SVGAGI.

This clone was seen only a few times. This chain connects TRBV18 to TRBJ2-7, with 7 nucleotides matching TRBD1. The CDR3 totals 20 residues. Germline values: CDR1 KGHSH, CDR2 LQKENI. After removal of 3 bases from V and 4 bases from J, the junction contained 24 bases not matched to a gene. The CDR3 DNA is TGTGCCAGCTCACCGACCCCTAGGACAGGCCGGTTCGGGTTCCGTTACGAGCAGTACTTC. Amino acid sequence: CASSPTPRTGRFGFRYEQYF.

This clone was found a few times. The CDR3 region has the DNA TGTGCCAGCAGCTTAGACGGGCGCAATCAGCCCCAGCATTTT. Translating gives CASSLDGRNQPQHF. V gene TRBV7-9 combines with J gene TRBJ1-5; D uncertain. CDR1 SEHNR and CDR2 FQNEAQ come from the germline V gene (reference sequence). The CDR3 sequence is 14 residues long. V lost 1 base and J 2 bases, leaving 6 bases between the germline ends.

V usage is TRBV5-4 and J usage is TRBJ2-3; D gene uncertain. The CDR3 length is 13 residues. Germline CDR1 and CDR2: SGHNT and YYREEE (reference sequence). Trimming removed 0 bases at V and 4 bases at J, with 6 bases between. The CDR3 loop reads CASSLAAPDTQYF. The CDR3 coding sequence is TGTGCCAGCAGCTTGGCTGCCCCAGATACGCAGTATTTT.

The chain employs TRBV5-6 and TRBJ2-1; tentatively, D is TRBD1 (5 bases). V lost 0 bases and J lost 6, with 13 bases in between. This CDR3 is 15 amino acids long. In germline, CDR1 is SGHDT, CDR2 YYEEEE. The CDR3 DNA sequence: TGTGCCAGCAGCTTGGTGGCAGGGAACTTCAATGAGCAGTTCTTC. It encodes CASSLVAGNFNEQFF.

The chain combines TRBV30 with TRBJ1-6; perhaps TRBD1 as D (5 bases). V lost 4 bases and J 7 bases, leaving 14 bases between the germline ends. This CDR3 is built from 14 residues. Germline V gene sequence: CDR1 GTSNPN, CDR2 SVGIG (reference sequence). In DNA, the CDR3 is TGTGCCTGGAATAGAGGCAGGGAAAATTCACCCCTCCACTTT. This sequence encodes CAWNRGRENSPLHF.

The genes are TRBV10-3 and TRBJ2-5; D is possibly TRBD2 (7 bases). This CDR3 has 15 residues. V gave up 3 bases and J gave up 4 bases, with 15 bases separating them. The V gene's germline CDR1 is ENHRY and CDR2 SYGVKD. The CDR3 region has the DNA TGTGCCATCAGTGAAGGGGGACTACCCAGAGAGACCCAGTACTTC. Protein: CAISEGGLPRETQYF.

The chain links TRBV3-1 (or the pseudogene TRBV3-2) to TRBJ1-1; D is ambiguous. Trimming removed 4 bases at V and 0 bases at J, with 6 bases between. Germline assignment: CDR1 LGHDT and CDR2 YNNKEL (reference sequence). There are 13 residues in the CDR3. CDR3 in amino acids: CASSRLLNTEAFF. CDR3 DNA: TGTGCCAGCAGCCGCTTATTGAACACTGAAGCTTTCTTT.

This clone was observed once. V and J are TRBV5-1 and TRBJ2-7; no firm D call. V was trimmed by 1 base and J by 0 bases, leaving 5 bases between them. The germline V gene has CDR1 SGHRS and CDR2 YFSETQ. This CDR3 region has 13 residues. The CDR3 reads CASSLSSSYEQYF. The CDR3, as DNA: TGCGCCAGCAGCTTGAGCAGCTCCTACGAGCAGTACTTC.

CDR3: CASSSVRLAGGPVNTQYF. The CDR3 nucleotides are TGTGCCAGCAGCTCCGTCAGACTAGCGGGCGGACCTGTGAATACGCAGTATTTT. V and J are TRBV7-3 and TRBJ2-3, with 10 nucleotides matching TRBD2. J was trimmed by 7 bases and V by 4 bases; bases with no gene match: 17. The germline gives CDR1 SGHTA, CDR2 FQGTGA. The CDR3 length is 18 residues.

This CDR3 reads CAWSVGQGAYEQYF. The CDR3 DNA follows: TGTGCCTGGAGTGTAGGGCAGGGGGCTTACGAGCAGTACTTC. V usage is TRBV30 and J usage is TRBJ2-7; 8 nucleotides line up with TRBD1. The CDR3 sequence is 14 residues long. Trimming removed 0 bases from V and 4 bases from J; junction bases left unmatched: 5. Germline CDR1 GTSNPN, CDR2 SVGIG (reference sequence). Full variable domain (outside the CDR3, taken from reference TRBV30 and TRBJ2-7): SQTIHQWPATLVQPVGSPLSLECTVEGTSNPNLYWYRQAAGRGLQLLFYSVGIGQISSEVPQNLSASRPQDRQFILSSKKLLLSDSGFYLCAWSVGQGAYEQYFGPGTRLTVT.